The rows below give T cell receptor beta chains drawn from one sample of a study of T cells in Graves' hyperthyroidism and ophthalmopathy. MiXCR was run by TCRdb on the multiplex PCR reads, yielding one entry per CDR3 protein. Of fewer than 450,000 distinct CDR3 sequences in the sample, approximately 18% were seen once. Sample: blood. All receptors derive from a man aged 18 to 30 with Graves' ophthalmopathy. Each CDR3 is given with its conserved first and last residue. D genes are given only for firm matches. For some rows the clone size is stated as once, few or many, or as a class when expanded; others skip it.

d_call j_call clone_size v_call cdr3_aa cdr3_nt
- TRBJ1-6 many TRBV11-2 CASSSPAGSSYNSPLHF TGTGCCAGCAGCTCGCCTGCCGGCAGCTCCTATAATTCACCCCTCCACTTT
- TRBJ1-2 many TRBV11-1 CASSALTENYGYTF TGTGCCAGCAGCGCCCTGACAGAGAACTATGGCTACACCTTC
- TRBJ1-5 many TRBV6-1 CASTSAGGSNQPQHF TGTGCCAGCACCTCAGCGGGGGGTAGCAATCAGCCCCAGCATTTT
- TRBJ1-6 many TRBV7-9 CASSRTQPSPLHF TGTGCCAGCAGCCGGACCCAGCCTTCACCCCTCCACTTT
- TRBJ2-3 many TRBV7-2 CASSPRLGYQYF TGTGCCAGCAGCCCCCGCCTCGGCTACCAGTATTTT
- TRBJ2-3 few TRBV9 CASSVSSTDTQYF TGTGCCAGCAGCGTGAGCAGCACAGATACGCAGTATTTT
TRBD1 TRBJ2-1 - TRBV7-9 CASILWSGGWNEQFF TGTGCCAGCATTCTTTGGTCAGGGGGCTGGAATGAGCAGTTCTTC
- TRBJ1-6 few TRBV7-9 CASSLGHPSSYNSPLHF TGTGCCAGCAGCTTGGGACACCCGAGCTCCTATAATTCACCCCTCCACTTT
- TRBJ1-5 many TRBV2 CASSRTEYQPQHF TGTGCCAGCAGCCGGACAGAGTATCAGCCCCAGCATTTT
- TRBJ2-1 - TRBV9 CASSLEWGQNEQFF TGTGCCAGCAGCCTCGAGTGGGGGCAGAATGAGCAGTTCTTC
TRBD1 TRBJ1-6 few TRBV3-1 CASSQVGRGNSPLHF TGTGCCAGCAGCCAAGTCGGCAGGGGGAATTCACCCCTCCACTTT
- TRBJ2-7 - TRBV4-1 CASSQGALPPYEQYF TGCGCCAGCAGCCAAGGGGCGTTACCCCCTTACGAGCAGTACTTC
- TRBJ2-2 - TRBV2 CASVRETNTGELFF TGTGCCAGCGTCAGGGAAACGAACACCGGGGAGCTGTTTTTT
- TRBJ2-1 many TRBV18 CASSPGRGLYNEQFF TGTGCCAGCTCACCAGGGCGGGGGCTCTACAATGAGCAGTTCTTC
- TRBJ2-3 many TRBV3-1 CASSQIPNTQYF TGTGCCAGCAGCCAAATCCCAAATACGCAGTATTTT
TRBD2 TRBJ2-1 - TRBV7-2 CASSRSGIIYNEQFF TGTGCCAGCAGCCGTAGCGGGATCATCTACAATGAGCAGTTCTTC
TRBD2 TRBJ2-3 many TRBV7-8 CASSFGYQRGGYTQYF TGTGCCAGCAGCTTTGGGTACCAGCGGGGGGGGTATACGCAGTATTTT
- TRBJ1-4 many TRBV6-1 CASREGLSNEKLFF TGTGCCAGCAGAGAAGGACTTAGCAATGAAAAACTGTTTTTT
- TRBJ2-5 few TRBV27 CASSLGDFQETQYF TGTGCCAGCAGCCTAGGGGACTTCCAAGAGACCCAGTACTTC
- TRBJ1-5 many TRBV6-6 CASSYLSRTPGNQPQHF TGTGCCAGCAGTTACCTTTCCAGGACCCCTGGCAATCAGCCCCAGCATTTT
- TRBJ2-5 - TRBV20-1 CSASWAGAETQYF TGCAGTGCTAGTTGGGCGGGGGCAGAGACCCAGTACTTC
TRBD1 TRBJ1-5 many TRBV18 CASSPTDRAYNQPQHF TGTGCCAGCTCACCCACGGACAGGGCTTACAATCAGCCCCAGCATTTT
TRBD1 TRBJ2-5 - TRBV6-1 CASHTDRGKETQYF TGTGCCAGCCACACTGACAGGGGGAAAGAGACCCAGTACTTC
- TRBJ2-7 many TRBV6-1 CASSERGLQISSSYEQYF TGTGCCAGCAGTGAAAGGGGACTTCAAATTTCAAGCTCCTACGAGCAGTACTTC
- TRBJ1-1 - TRBV2 CASSDGGGGGNTEAFF TGTGCCAGCAGTGACGGGGGGGGGGGGGGGAACACTGAAGCTTTCTTT
TRBD2 TRBJ2-5 - TRBV5-4 CASSSQSGGASAQYF TGTGCCAGCAGCTCCCAAAGCGGGGGGGCCTCAGCCCAGTACTTC
TRBD1 TRBJ2-2 many TRBV5-1 CASSSTGTGNTGELFF TGCGCCAGCAGCTCGACCGGGACAGGTAACACCGGGGAGCTGTTTTTT
TRBD2 TRBJ2-3 few TRBV7-2 CASSLAPLLAADTQYF TGTGCCAGCAGCTTAGCTCCTTTACTAGCGGCAGATACGCAGTATTTT
- TRBJ2-1 many TRBV6-2/TRBV6-3 CASSYGEYNEQFF TGTGCCAGCAGTTACGGGGAGTACAATGAGCAGTTCTTC
- TRBJ2-5 - TRBV27 CASSTNLGETQYF TGTGCCAGCAGTACGAACCTGGGGGAGACCCAGTACTTC
- TRBJ2-2 many TRBV5-1 CASSLGGNTGELFF TGTGCCAGCAGTTTAGGGGGGAACACCGGGGAGCTGTTTTTT
TRBD1 TRBJ1-6 - TRBV7-2 CASSRQGADNSPLHF TGTGCCAGCAGCCGACAGGGGGCTGATAATTCACCCCTCCACTTT
- TRBJ1-2 few TRBV20-1 CSARDWREPSWTNGYTF TGCAGTGCTAGAGATTGGAGGGAACCCTCCTGGACGAATGGCTACACCTTC
- TRBJ2-1 - TRBV5-6 CASSLGQAPQFF TGTGCCAGCAGCTTGGGGCAGGCGCCTCAGTTCTTC
- TRBJ1-3 - TRBV10-3 CAISESGLSGNTIYF TGTGCCATCAGTGAGTCAGGTCTCTCTGGAAACACCATATATTTT
TRBD1 TRBJ2-7 - TRBV4-1 CASSRVQGAYEQYF TGCGCCAGCAGCAGAGTGCAGGGGGCGTACGAGCAGTACTTC
- TRBJ2-1 - TRBV11-2 CASSQLQGNEQFF TGTGCCAGCAGCCAGTTACAGGGTAATGAGCAGTTCTTC
- TRBJ1-1 - TRBV6-1 CASSGELNTEAFF TGTGCCAGCAGTGGAGAGCTTAACACTGAAGCTTTCTTT
- TRBJ1-1 many TRBV2 CASTVGPEGMNTEAFF TGTGCCAGCACCGTAGGCCCCGAGGGTATGAACACTGAAGCTTTCTTT
- TRBJ2-1 - TRBV7-9 CASSLRLVDRHVSYNGQFF TGTGCCAGCAGCTTAAGGTTAGTCGACCGCCACGTTTCCTACAATGGGCAGTTCTTC
- TRBJ1-2 many TRBV20-1 CSLETNYGYTF TGCAGTCTGGAAACGAACTATGGCTACACCTTC
- TRBJ2-2 many TRBV5-1 CASSLEQGSNTGELFF TGCGCCAGCAGCTTGGAACAGGGCTCGAACACCGGGGAGCTGTTTTTT
- TRBJ1-5 - TRBV5-1 CASSLGAGAQPQHF TGCGCCAGCAGCTTGGGGGCAGGGGCTCAGCCCCAGCATTTT
TRBD2 TRBJ2-3 few TRBV4-1 CASSHDRTSGDPQYF TGCGCCAGCAGCCATGATAGGACTAGCGGGGATCCGCAGTATTTT
- TRBJ2-2 many TRBV11-1 CASSLAPWGNTGELFF TGTGCCAGCAGCTTAGCTCCCTGGGGGAACACCGGGGAGCTGTTTTTT
- TRBJ2-1 many TRBV9 CASSVGARVNEQFF TGTGCCAGCAGCGTAGGAGCTAGGGTCAATGAGCAGTTCTTC
TRBD2 TRBJ2-7 - TRBV5-1 CASSLVGGGFSCEQYF TGCGCCAGCAGCTTGGTGGGGGGAGGGTTCTCCTGCGAGCAGTACTTC
- TRBJ1-2 many TRBV3-1 CASSQGHFYGYTF TGTGCCAGCAGCCAAGGTCATTTCTATGGCTACACCTTC
- TRBJ1-4 many TRBV7-9 CASSPRRGAKLFF TGTGCCAGCAGCCCAAGACGGGGGGCCAAACTGTTTTTT
- TRBJ1-4 - TRBV28 CASSLGTTTNEKLFF TGTGCCAGCAGCCTGGGGACAACAACTAATGAAAAACTGTTTTTT
- TRBJ2-3 - TRBV20-1 CSAPPGAGPDTQYF TGCAGTGCTCCCCCTGGGGCAGGGCCAGATACGCAGTATTTT
TRBD1 TRBJ1-2 many TRBV12-3/TRBV12-4 CASRVTGGVNGVRGYTF TGTGCCAGCAGGGTGACAGGGGGCGTTAATGGCGTTCGTGGCTACACCTTC
- TRBJ2-1 many TRBV11-2 CASSPTGPSYNEQFF TGTGCCAGCAGCCCAACAGGTCCCTCCTACAATGAGCAGTTCTTC
TRBD1 TRBJ1-5 many TRBV10-3 CAIRSGVGGGQPQHF TGTGCCATCAGATCAGGGGTAGGGGGCGGTCAGCCCCAGCATTTT
TRBD1 TRBJ1-4 few TRBV7-8 CASRGQANEKLFF TGTGCCAGCAGAGGACAGGCTAATGAAAAACTGTTTTTT
- TRBJ2-7 many TRBV10-3 CAIRGSGNTYEQYF TGTGCCATCCGCGGTTCGGGGAACACCTACGAGCAGTACTTC
TRBD1 TRBJ2-1 many TRBV3-1 CASSQGQGTYNEQFF TGTGCCAGCAGCCAAGGACAGGGGACCTACAATGAGCAGTTCTTC
- TRBJ2-7 - TRBV9 CASSVAESYEQYF TGTGCCAGCAGCGTAGCGGAGTCCTACGAGCAGTACTTC